The text below deals with one T cell receptor (beta chain). The ends lost 5 bases at V and 2 bases at J; junction bases unmatched: 9. This CDR3 region has 15 residues. CDR1 is SGHVS, CDR2 FNYEAQ, per germline. The data originate from a study of blood T cell repertoires in COVID-19. Study information: Samples came from the United States, Italy and Spain, spanning acute and convalescent COVID-19.

How the authors handled the data: Estimated nucleated cell counts came from reference gene primer amplification. Produced via immunoSEQ multiplex PCR; TCRdb's table is partial and in-frame only. From that table come the V and J calls and clone size; the DNA was used to work out D and trimming. The table lists 300,000 to 400,000 clones, around nine tenths of them singletons. The TCR sequence derives from a human donor in a cohort sampled during active COVID-19. Sample: peripheral blood. The rearrangement links TRBV7-6 to TRBJ2-7; TRBD2 aligns across 7 bases. The CDR3 nucleotides read TGTGCCAGCAGCGGAATAGCGGGCCTCCCCTACGAGCAGTACTTC. Translated: CASSGIAGLPYEQYF.